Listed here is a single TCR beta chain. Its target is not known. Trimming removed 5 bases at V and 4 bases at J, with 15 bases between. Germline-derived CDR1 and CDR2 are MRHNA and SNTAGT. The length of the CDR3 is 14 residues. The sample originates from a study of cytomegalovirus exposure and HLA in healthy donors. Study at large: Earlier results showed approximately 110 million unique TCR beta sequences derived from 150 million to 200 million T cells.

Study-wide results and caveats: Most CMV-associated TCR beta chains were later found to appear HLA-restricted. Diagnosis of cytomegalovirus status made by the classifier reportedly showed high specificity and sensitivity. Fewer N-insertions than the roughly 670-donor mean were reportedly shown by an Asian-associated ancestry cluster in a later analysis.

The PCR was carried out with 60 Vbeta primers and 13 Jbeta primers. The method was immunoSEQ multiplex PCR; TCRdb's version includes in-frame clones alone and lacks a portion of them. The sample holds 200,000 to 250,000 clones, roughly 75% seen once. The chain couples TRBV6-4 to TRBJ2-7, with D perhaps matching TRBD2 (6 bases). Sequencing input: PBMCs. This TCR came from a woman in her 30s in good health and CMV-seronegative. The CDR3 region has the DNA TGTGCCAGCAGTCCCGGATGGGGGGATTACGAGCAGTACTTC. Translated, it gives CASSPGWGDYEQYF.